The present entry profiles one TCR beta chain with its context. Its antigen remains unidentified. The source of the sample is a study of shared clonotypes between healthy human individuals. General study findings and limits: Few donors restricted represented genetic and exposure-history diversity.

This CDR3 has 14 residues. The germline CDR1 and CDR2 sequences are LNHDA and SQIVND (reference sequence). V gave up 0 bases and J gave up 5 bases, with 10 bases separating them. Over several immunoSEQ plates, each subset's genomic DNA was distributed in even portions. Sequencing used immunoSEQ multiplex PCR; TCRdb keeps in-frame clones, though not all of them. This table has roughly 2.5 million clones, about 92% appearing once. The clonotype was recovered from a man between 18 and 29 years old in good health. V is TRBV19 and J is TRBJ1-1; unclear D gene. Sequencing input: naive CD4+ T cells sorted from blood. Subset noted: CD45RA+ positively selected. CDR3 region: CASSIELSGTEAFF. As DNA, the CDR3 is TGTGCCAGTAGTATAGAACTCTCGGGGACTGAAGCTTTCTTT. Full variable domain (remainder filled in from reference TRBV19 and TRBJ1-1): DGGITQSPKYLFRKEGQNVTLSCEQNLNHDAMYWYRQDPGQGLRLIYYSQIVNDFQKGDIAEGYSVSREKKESFPLTVTSAQKNPTAFYLCASSIELSGTEAFFGQGTRLTVV.